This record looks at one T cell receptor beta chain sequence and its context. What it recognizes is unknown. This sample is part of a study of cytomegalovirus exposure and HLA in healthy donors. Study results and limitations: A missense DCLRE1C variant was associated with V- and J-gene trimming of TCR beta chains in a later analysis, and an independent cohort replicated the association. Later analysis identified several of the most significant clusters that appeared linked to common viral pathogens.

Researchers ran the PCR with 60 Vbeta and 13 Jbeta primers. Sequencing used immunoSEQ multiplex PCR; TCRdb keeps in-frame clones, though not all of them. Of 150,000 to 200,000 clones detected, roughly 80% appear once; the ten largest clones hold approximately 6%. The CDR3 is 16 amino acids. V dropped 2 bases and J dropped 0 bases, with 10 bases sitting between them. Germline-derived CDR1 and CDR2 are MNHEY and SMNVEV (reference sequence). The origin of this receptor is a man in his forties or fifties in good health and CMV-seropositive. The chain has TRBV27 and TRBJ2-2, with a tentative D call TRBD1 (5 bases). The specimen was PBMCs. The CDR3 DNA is TGTGCCAGCAGTTTACTCCAACAGGCGAACACCGGGGAGCTGTTTTTT. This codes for CASSLLQQANTGELFF.